The clone carrying this T cell receptor beta chain was observed a handful of times. What it binds is not known. This sample stems from a study of cytomegalovirus exposure and HLA in healthy donors. The CDR3 has 14 amino acids. V lost 2 bases and J lost 3; bases outside the gene matches: 2. CDR1 and CDR2 (germline): MNHEY, SVGAGI. Study-level findings and limits: Across all donors, roughly uniform sequencing depth was an assumption of the presence/absence analyses. There were some V segments, including TRBV6-2 and TRBV6-3, excluded as indistinguishable.

With 60 Vbeta and 13 Jbeta primers, the PCR was carried out. Repertoires were generated with immunoSEQ multiplex PCR, while TCRdb's copy carries only in-frame clones and drops some. The sample holds approximately 97,000 clones, about three fifths seen once. The source of this sequence is a human donor in good health. Sequencing input: PBMCs. The chain carries TRBV6-5 and TRBJ1-1, with 8 nucleotides matching TRBD1. The CDR3 sequence: CASSYGQGDTEAFF. The DNA of the CDR3 is TGTGCCAGCAGTTACGGACAGGGCGACACTGAAGCTTTCTTT.